The 11 T cell receptor beta chains below all came from one sample that was sequenced in a study of T-cell memory formation after mild COVID-19. TCRdb reprocessed the 5' RACE reads with MiXCR, giving one entry per CDR3 protein. Altogether more than 450,000 distinct CDR3 sequences are present, 18% being singletons, with the ten largest covering 12%. Sequencing used PBMCs or a T cell subset sorted from them (not recorded which). These receptor sequences come from an adult woman who had mild COVID-19 (a few samples of this study predate the infection). Cell type and time point are not known.

This clonotype occurred a few times. This sequence joins TRBV12-3 or TRBV12-4 and TRBJ2-3; D is possibly TRBD1 (6 bases). V dropped 3 bases and J dropped 6 bases, with 13 bases sitting between them. The CDR3 contains 14 residues. CDR3 in DNA: TGTGCCAGCAGTTTGCCAGGGGTGGACGATACGCAGTATTTT. It encodes CASSLPGVDDTQYF.

The V call is TRBV19, the J call TRBJ1-1; no clear D gene. CDR3 length: 14 residues. Trimming took 3 bases from V and 2 from J, leaving 10 bases between them. The germline V gene has CDR1 LNHDA and CDR2 SQIVND (reference sequence). DNA of the CDR3: TGTGCCAGTAGTATGGGTCTCCTAAACACTGAAGCTTTCTTT. It encodes CASSMGLLNTEAFF.

This clonotype was seen only a few times. The chain carries TRBV4-1 and TRBJ1-2; 7 bases align to TRBD1. The CDR3 totals 14 residues. J gave up 2 bases and V 0 bases, and 0 bases lay outside the gene matches. The germline V gene encodes CDR1 MGHRA and CDR2 YSYEKL. CDR3 residues: CASSQEQGNYGYTF. CDR3 bases: TGCGCCAGCAGCCAAGAACAGGGGAACTATGGCTACACCTTC.

The J gene is TRBJ2-3, the V gene TRBV4-1, with D perhaps matching TRBD1 (6 bases). Trimming shortened V by 5 bases and J by 0 bases, and 12 bases separated the two germline ends. CDR3 size: 15 residues. Germline CDR1 is MGHRA and CDR2 is YSYEKL. The CDR3 spells CASSTGHSSTDTQYF. The DNA of the CDR3 is TGCGCCAGCAGCACGGGACACTCGAGCACAGATACGCAGTATTTT.

This chain joins TRBV7-9 and TRBJ2-1, with 10 bases lining up with TRBD2. The CDR3 extends over 15 amino acids. Germline-derived CDR1 and CDR2 are SEHNR and FQNEAQ (reference sequence). Trimming removed 5 bases from V and 5 bases from J; junction bases left unmatched: 6. This CDR3 is CASSPKREGDNEQFF. The CDR3 DNA is TGTGCCAGCAGCCCAAAGCGGGAGGGAGACAATGAGCAGTTCTTC.

As for this clonotype: At one end, the junction sequence differs from germline, possibly due to a read error. The CDR3 region is CASRLGRSGDSYNEQFF. The CDR3 nucleotides are TGCGCCAGCAGATTGGGGAGGTCAGGGGATTCCTACAATGAGCAGTTCTTC. The chain uses TRBV5-1 and TRBJ2-1; D is tentatively TRBD1 or TRBD2 (6 bases each). The CDR3 consists of 17 residues. Germline V CDR1 and CDR2: SGHRS, YFSETQ.

The chain is built from TRBV6-6 and TRBJ2-5; D remains ambiguous. Trimming left V 2 bases short and J 2 bases short, with 12 bases between. The CDR3 covers 15 residues. CDR1 is MNHNY and CDR2 is SVGAGI in the germline V gene (reference sequence). Here the CDR3 reads CASSYGVRLQETQYF. CDR3 DNA: TGTGCCAGCAGTTACGGGGTTAGGCTACAAGAGACCCAGTACTTC.

V usage is TRBV30 and J usage is TRBJ2-7, with D possibly being TRBD1 (6 bases). Trimming cost V 3 bases and J 1 base, with 16 bases left between them. Germline V gives CDR1 GTSNPN, CDR2 SVGIG (reference sequence). This CDR3 contains 15 residues. The CDR3 protein is CAWRQGPLGSYEQYF. The CDR3 DNA follows: TGTGCCTGGAGACAGGGTCCCCTCGGGTCCTACGAGCAGTACTTC. The whole variable domain, filled in from reference TRBV30 and TRBJ2-7, reads SQTIHQWPATLVQPVGSPLSLECTVEGTSNPNLYWYRQAAGRGLQLLFYSVGIGQISSEVPQNLSASRPQDRQFILSSKKLLLSDSGFYLCAWRQGPLGSYEQYFGPGTRLTVT.

The sample holds one count of this clonotype. A read error may account for a junction end that differs from germline. J is TRBJ2-3 and V is TRBV12-3 or TRBV12-4, with TRBD2 identical over 10 bases. CDR3 length: 15 residues. The CDR3 loop is CASRPERGGTDRQYF. CDR3 sequence (DNA): TGTGCCAGCAGACCCGAGCGGGGGGGCACAGATAGGCAGTATTTT.

This clonotype appeared a few times. This chain uses TRBV6-5 with TRBJ1-6; unclear D gene. The CDR3 extends over 15 amino acids. V dropped 5 bases and J dropped 2 bases, with 10 bases sitting between them. In germline, CDR1 is MNHEY, CDR2 SVGAGI. CDR3 nucleotide sequence: TGTGCCAGCAGTCCCGTCATGACCTATAATTCACCCCTCCACTTT. This encodes CASSPVMTYNSPLHF.

J is TRBJ1-5 and V is TRBV11-2; 7 positions agree with TRBD1. Germline V gene lookup returns CDR1 SGHAT and CDR2 FQNNGV. J was trimmed by 0 bases and V by 1 base; bases with no gene match: 6. CDR3 length equals 17 residues. CDR3 loop: CASSLVGGPDSNQPQHF. The CDR3 region has the DNA TGTGCCAGCAGCTTAGTAGGGGGCCCAGATAGCAATCAGCCCCAGCATTTT.